This T cell receptor beta chain was recovered during a study of tumor-infiltrating lymphocytes in localized non-small cell lung cancer. The CDR3 is 11 amino acids. Germline V gene sequence: CDR1 SGHTA, CDR2 FQGNSA. V lost 5 bases and J 5 bases, leaving 6 bases between the germline ends. Only in-frame clones appear in the TCRdb table, and some are missing; sequencing was by immunoSEQ multiplex PCR. The table includes approximately 3,000 clones, 70% to 75% detected once. This clone was counted a single time. This receptor was identified in a human donor with non-small cell lung cancer. The sample comprised uninvolved lung tissue not adjacent to the tumor. This chain joins TRBV7-2 and TRBJ2-5; D is unresolved. Here the CDR3 DNA reads TGTGCCAGCAGCGCAAGGGAGACCCAGTACTTC. Translated, it gives CASSARETQYF.